This TCR beta chain originates from a study of cytomegalovirus exposure and HLA in healthy donors. Study-wide background: Most donors, 80% to 90% of a few hundred genotyped, fell in the Caucasian-associated ancestry cluster.

The CDR3 has 15 amino acids. The V end was cut by 6 bases, the J end by 3 bases, with 15 bases between. Germline CDR1 reads SGHVS; CDR2 reads FQNEAQ. Primers: 60 Vbeta forward and 13 Jbeta reverse. Per the original data handling: Unique TCR beta chains numbered approximately 80 million in a later analysis, with around 10 million shared. Measured with immunoSEQ multiplex PCR; TCRdb has only the in-frame clones, and not every one. The V and J calls and clone size are taken from that table; D and trimming were inferred from the DNA. The profile shows about 160,000 clones, about 81% of them singletons. Study observations and caveats: Cytomegalovirus-associated TCR beta chains were listed, numbering 150 to 200. Many donors carried some public TCRs, although rarity characterized most TCR sequences.

As for this clone: Its antigen remains unidentified.

V and J are TRBV7-8 and TRBJ2-1; perhaps TRBD2 as D (6 bases). The clonotype comes from a girl aged 5-17 years in good health and CMV-seropositive. The sequenced sample consisted of PBMCs. CDR3 nucleotides: TGTGCCAGCAGACCCCAGCGGGCCGACTACAATGAGCAGTTCTTC. This codes for CASRPQRADYNEQFF.